This TCR beta chain is drawn from a study of shared clonotypes between healthy human individuals. This table comes from immunoSEQ multiplex PCR, and its TCRdb copy is limited to in-frame clones, with some not included. Counted here are fewer than 2.5 million clones, approximately 93% occurring once; the ten biggest clones make up around 0.37%. The ends lost 8 bases at V and 5 bases at J; junction bases unmatched: 2. Per the germline V gene, CDR1 is MNHNY and CDR2 is SVGAGI (reference sequence). The CDR3 is 11 amino acids. The sample consisted of naive CD4+ T cells from PBMCs. Indicated subset: CD45RA+ positively selected. This receptor was taken from a man aged 18 to 30 in good health. Some clones in this sample may be carry-over from other donors' samples. This chain uses TRBV6-6 with TRBJ2-5; TRBD2 matches at 7 bases. CDR3 DNA sequence: TGTGCCAGCGGGGGAGGGGAGACCCAGTACTTC. Its translation: CASGGGETQYF.